The 13 T cell receptor beta chains below all came from one sample that was sequenced in a study of identical twins. From the 5' RACE reads, TCRdb called clonotypes with MiXCR, one entry per CDR3 protein. The sample yields hundreds of thousands of distinct CDR3 sequences, roughly an eighth seen once. The sample was also linked to a second study, of yellow fever vaccine responses in identical twins.

The source material was PBMCs. All receptors come from a woman under 30 in good health.

In this sample, this clonotype turned up a few times. The chain joins TRBV11-2 to TRBJ1-2; 9 nucleotides align to TRBD1. Germline V gene sequence: CDR1 SGHAT, CDR2 FQNNGV. The CDR3 sequence is 15 residues long. V dropped 1 base and J dropped 4; count of bases not matched to a gene: 4. CDR3 nucleotide sequence: TGTGCCAGCAGCTTAGGGGGGGACAGGGTCTATGGCTACACCTTC. This encodes CASSLGGDRVYGYTF.

The table lists this clonotype with a few counts. This sequence joins TRBV7-9 and TRBJ2-1; TRBD1 agrees at 8 bases. The V gene's germline CDR1 is SEHNR and CDR2 FQNEAQ (reference sequence). CDR3 size: 16 residues. The V and J ends lost 5 bases and 7 bases, in that order; junction bases with no gene match: 13. The CDR3 protein is CASSDRQGHPWNEQFF. In DNA, the CDR3 is TGTGCCAGCAGCGATCGACAGGGGCATCCTTGGAATGAGCAGTTCTTC.

In its sample, this clonotype was seen a few times. V is TRBV20-1 and J is TRBJ2-2; D gene uncertain. V was cut by 3 bases and J by 0 bases, with 11 bases left in between. The CDR3 covers 15 residues. Germline CDR1 and CDR2: DFQATT and SNEGSKA (reference sequence). DNA for the CDR3: TGCAGTGCTAGGGTTGCGGATGCGAACACCGGGGAGCTGTTTTTT. The encoded protein is CSARVADANTGELFF.

In its sample, this clonotype was seen a few times. The chain recombines TRBV9 with TRBJ1-1; D is unresolved. This CDR3 comprises 15 residues. Germline loops: CDR1 SGDLS, CDR2 YYNGEE. V lost 0 bases and J 1 base, leaving 10 bases between the germline ends. CDR3 nucleotide sequence: TGTGCCAGCAGCGTAGGGCGGCAGCCGAACACTGAAGCTTTCTTT. Amino acids: CASSVGRQPNTEAFF.

This clonotype turned up a few times. The V and J genes are TRBV4-1 and TRBJ2-5; tentative D call: TRBD2 (6 bases). This CDR3 is 16 amino acids long. Germline CDR1 reads MGHRA; CDR2 reads YSYEKL. The ends were cut back, 0 bases at V and 0 bases at J, with 11 bases in the middle. CDR3: CASSQDPGEYQETQYF. CDR3 in DNA: TGCGCCAGCAGCCAAGATCCGGGAGAGTACCAAGAGACCCAGTACTTC.

This clonotype has just a few counts. This chain connects TRBV20-1 to TRBJ2-1; D might be TRBD2 (6 bases). Trimming removed 3 bases at V and 8 bases at J, with 14 bases between. Germline assignment: CDR1 DFQATT and CDR2 SNEGSKA (reference sequence). CDR3 length equals 13 residues. The CDR3 loop reads CSASGAGIDEQFF. CDR3 nucleotides: TGCAGTGCTAGCGGGGCGGGGATCGATGAGCAGTTCTTC.

This clonotype was counted only a few times. The V call is TRBV28, the J call TRBJ2-5, with 9 bases that match TRBD2. Germline values: CDR1 MDHEN, CDR2 SYDVKM. J lost 4 bases, V lost 4 bases, and 4 bases had no gene match. The CDR3 contains 14 residues. The CDR3 protein is CASSSLAGVETQYF. CDR3 nucleotides: TGTGCCAGCAGTTCCTTAGCGGGAGTAGAGACCCAGTACTTC.

This chain connects TRBV27 to TRBJ2-6, with no clear D. This CDR3 has 16 amino acids. The V gene lost 5 bases and the J gene lost 0 bases, with 11 bases spanning the gap. Germline-derived CDR1 and CDR2 are MNHEY and SMNVEV (reference sequence). In DNA form, the CDR3 reads TGTGCCAGCAGTCGTGGCAGACGCTCTGGGGCCAACGTCCTGACTTTC. Translating gives CASSRGRRSGANVLTF.

The chain recombines TRBV4-1 with TRBJ2-5, with 9 nucleotides matching TRBD2. In germline, CDR1 is MGHRA, CDR2 YSYEKL. CDR3 size: 18 residues. After removal of 1 base from V and 2 bases from J, the junction contained 11 bases not matched to a gene. Here the CDR3 DNA reads TGCGCCAGCAGCCAAGTGGGCCCCGCTAGCGGGGCTCAAGAGACCCAGTACTTC. This encodes CASSQVGPASGAQETQYF.

This clonotype was detected only a few times. CDR3 sequence reads: CSATGYTDTQYF. DNA for the CDR3: TGCAGTGCTACGGGCTACACAGATACGCAGTATTTT. The V call is TRBV20-1, the J call TRBJ2-3; D call uncertain. Trimming stripped 4 bases from V and 2 bases from J, with 7 bases between. This CDR3 region has 12 residues. Germline V CDR1 and CDR2: DFQATT, SNEGSKA (reference sequence).

The chain has TRBV7-9 and TRBJ2-2; D remains ambiguous. The V gene lost 5 bases and the J gene lost 7 bases, with 11 bases spanning the gap. The CDR3 is 13 residues long. CDR1 SEHNR and CDR2 FQNEAQ come from the germline V gene (reference sequence). For the CDR3, the DNA is TGTGCCAGCAGCCCGGACCTCCGCGGGGAGCTGTTTTTT. Protein sequence: CASSPDLRGELFF.

This clonotype appeared a few times. The CDR3 bases are TGCGCCAGCAGCCAAGTTGCAGGGAAAAGAATTTCACCCCTCCACTTT. Its protein product is CASSQVAGKRISPLHF. The rearrangement uses TRBV4-1 and TRBJ1-6; tentative D call: TRBD1 (5 bases). V was shortened by 1 base and J by 9 bases, with 16 bases between the two germline ends. Germline V gene sequence: CDR1 MGHRA, CDR2 YSYEKL. The CDR3 loop spans 16 amino acids.

The V call is TRBV20-1, the J call TRBJ2-7; TRBD1 matches 11 bases. The CDR3 is made up of 15 amino acids. Trimming cost V 4 bases and J 6 bases; bases outside gene matches: 11. Germline CDR1 and CDR2: DFQATT and SNEGSKA (reference sequence). CDR3 bases: TGCAGTGCTATTGCCCCGGGACAGGGGGGGGTCGAGCAGTACGTC. Translating gives CSAIAPGQGGVEQYV.